This entry is about one T cell receptor beta chain. Then a second PCR, running about 6 to 12 cycles, was carried out with a sample-barcoded 5' primer and a J-beta primer mix. A single record per CDR3 protein comes from TCRdb applying MiXCR to the 5' RACE reads. The sample comprises over a million distinct CDR3 sequences, approximately 42% of which are singletons, and approximately 4.1% rests with the top ten. The data were obtained in a study of blood T cells in healthy people across ages. Trimming shortened V by 5 bases and J by 1 base, and 12 bases separated the two germline ends. CDR1 and CDR2 (germline): MNHEY, SMNVEV (reference sequence). The CDR3 covers 14 residues.

The chain combines TRBV27 with TRBJ2-7; D gene unclear. This sequence was found in a woman younger than 30 in good health. The sequenced material came from blood. The CDR3 DNA sequence: TGTGCCAGCAGTCCTGATCTTTGGTCCTACGAGCAGTACTTC. Its protein product is CASSPDLWSYEQYF.